This TCR beta chain was sequenced for a study of OX40 agonist ivuxolimab in advanced cancers. Regarding the study in general: Ivuxolimab was a fully human IgG2 agonistic monoclonal antibody targeting the costimulatory receptor OX40 (CD134). Partial responses occurred in three dose-escalation patients: two with cutaneous melanoma and one with hepatocellular carcinoma. The paper covers the monotherapy dose-escalation part of the phase I ivuxolimab trial, which included N = 52 patients. Of the roughly 53 patients in dose escalation, 19 had hepatocellular carcinoma, some 15 had melanoma, 9 had renal cell carcinoma and 9 had head and neck cancer. In the dose-escalation cohort, approximately 82% of patients were male, and the mean age was approximately 60 years, with a range of about 20 to 79. Prior anti-PD-1, anti-PD-L1 or anti-CTLA-4 therapy was permitted, and 40% to 50% of dose-escalation patients had received checkpoint inhibitors. Intravenous ivuxolimab was administered to patients every 2 weeks at six dose levels: 0.01, 0.1, 0.3, 1.5, 3 and 10 mg/kg. The purpose of peripheral TCRbeta sequencing was to test whether ivuxolimab changed TCR sequence diversity and led to clonal T-cell expansion.

Trimming takes 6 bases off V and 4 bases off J; junction bases not matched to a gene: 6. Its CDR3 holds 14 amino acids, cysteine through phenylalanine. Of the read, only the CDR3 DNA is kept; its 42 bases are in frame from base 1. CDR1 and CDR2 were assigned from the germline V gene (reference sequence) as LNHDA and SQIVND. Patients with autoimmune disease history or receiving systemic immunosuppression were excluded from the trial. Peripheral blood for TCR sequencing was drawn from every dose cohort at baseline, at cycle 4 day 1 and at cycle 7 day 1. Samples came from an open-label, multicenter, first-in-human phase I dose-escalation trial of ivuxolimab. Adults with locally advanced or metastatic melanoma, renal cell carcinoma, hepatocellular carcinoma or head and neck squamous cell carcinoma were enrolled in the trial. CD4+ and CD8+ T cells were sorted separately from peripheral blood before TCR sequencing.

This clone was counted only a few times. Its antigen remains undetermined. No per-base quality is available; no much larger clone lies one base away. General study outcomes and caveats: In the 0.1-3.0 mg/kg groups, partial responders had among the lowest normalized peripheral clonal expansion, particularly in CD8+ T cells. Which antigens the clonally expanded peripheral T cells were specific for was not determined. Low levels of normalized T-cell clonal expansion were also seen in some patients who did not respond. Clonal expansion of both CD4+ and CD8+ blood T cells was observed from baseline to week 6 at doses 0.1 to 3.0 mg/kg. After ivuxolimab, more expanded clones were found on average in CD8+ T cells than in CD4+ T cells.

To sequence the TCRbeta CDR3 region, genomic DNA was isolated from the sorted cells. The immunoSEQ Assay was used to sequence the TCRbeta CDR3 regions. TCRdb took over this immuneACCESS table, retaining in-frame rearrangements with V and J assigned. Such tables are incomplete; in checked studies, under half of the missing clones stem from an unresolved V gene, and the remainder is unexplained. The sample has 55,000 to 80,000 clones on record, around 80% of them singletons. The ten top clones hold around 2.3% of the sample. The receptor chain draws on TRBV19 and TRBJ2-1; 7 nucleotides in the junction match TRBD2. Specimen: CD4+ or CD8+ T cells sorted from blood, collected in a trial of the OX40 agonist ivuxolimab. This clonotype was obtained from an adult with an advanced solid tumor such as melanoma, head and neck, liver or kidney cancer. The CDR3 reads CASSRDYMYNEQFF. The nucleotide sequence reads TGTGCCAGTAGCAGGGACTACATGTACAATGAGCAGTTCTTC.